This T cell receptor (beta chain) was recorded in a study of shared clonotypes between healthy human individuals. Measured with immunoSEQ multiplex PCR; TCRdb has only the in-frame clones, and not every one. The data hold fewer than 1.8 million clones, with 98% to 99% observed a single time. The material sequenced was naive CD4+ T cells sorted from blood. The subset: CD45RA+ positively selected. This sequence originates from a man aged 25-45 years in good health.

CDR3 loop: CASSPLASSTDTQYF. CDR3 bases: TGTGCCAGCTCACCTCTAGCGTCTAGCACAGATACGCAGTATTTT. The chain is built from TRBV18 and TRBJ2-3; TRBD2 is a possible D gene (6 bases). Germline assignment: CDR1 KGHSH and CDR2 LQKENI. Trimming stripped 3 bases from V and 0 bases from J, with 10 bases between. This CDR3 has 15 amino acids.